The clone carrying this T cell receptor beta chain was counted a single time. Its specificity is not known. The PBMCs had their origin in 10 ml of fresh peripheral blood. This sample is part of a study of Graves' ophthalmopathy and Graves' hyperthyroidism. Scientists amplified the TCR beta CDR3 regions from RNA transcripts. The library came from an HTBI-primed first-round RT-PCR and a second-round multiplex PCR. From the multiplex PCR reads, TCRdb called clonotypes with MiXCR, one entry per CDR3 protein. Of approximately 700,000 distinct CDR3 sequences in the sample, roughly two fifths are singletons; the top ten hold roughly 46%. Broader study findings: Both an approximately 71% sensitivity and an approximately 79% specificity characterized the model's predictions of ophthalmopathy progression.

Deletions cut 6 bases from V and 8 bases from J, with 14 bases between. Germline assignment: CDR1 ENHRY and CDR2 SYGVKD. This CDR3 comprises 14 residues. Source material: peripheral blood. The sequence was collected from an adult man with Graves' ophthalmopathy. The chain has TRBV10-3 and TRBJ1-6; D possibly corresponds to TRBD1 (6 bases). The CDR3 here is CAISGKQGDSPLHF. The CDR3 nucleotides read TGTGCCATCAGCGGGAAACAGGGAGATTCACCCCTCCACTTT.